This T cell receptor beta chain came from a study of shared clonotypes between healthy human individuals. This clone has just one count. The test was conducted at deep level. TCRdb keeps only in-frame clones here, not all; method: immunoSEQ multiplex PCR. The sample yields about 2.4 million clones, over 85% seen once. Per germline, CDR1 MGHDK and CDR2 SYGVNS. CDR3 length equals 15 residues. V gave up 8 bases and J gave up 3 bases, with 17 bases separating them. Specimen: naive CD4+ T cells sorted from blood. This sample's subset: CD45RA+ positively selected. The sequence was collected from a man aged 18 to 29 in good health. The chain links TRBV25-1 to TRBJ2-1; D is ambiguous. The CDR3, as DNA: TGTGCCAGCTCTCCCCCCGTGGGCAGCTACAATGAGCAGTTCTTC. Translation: CASSPPVGSYNEQFF.